This is a list of T cell receptor beta chains from one sample in a study of cytotoxic CD8 clonotypes in ibrutinib-treated CLL. Assay used: immunoSEQ multiplex PCR; TCRdb lists only in-frame clones, some missing. The sample carries roughly 300,000 clones, around 69% recorded once. Specimen: PBMCs, collected at disease progression, from a patient treated with ibrutinib. These receptors all come from a human donor with chronic lymphocytic leukemia. CDR3s include the opening cysteine and the closing phenylalanine or tryptophan. The D gene is left open where the match is weak. Expanded clones are given a class, and other clones once, few, many or no size at all.

cdr3_aa,cdr3_nt,d_call,clone_size,j_call,v_call
CASSMDRGGRDTQYF,TGTGCCAGCAGTATGGACAGGGGCGGGAGGGATACGCAGTATTTT,NA,NA,TRBJ2-3,TRBV6-5
CASSTTRDYRTDTQYF,TGTGCCAGCAGCACAACCCGGGACTACCGCACAGATACGCAGTATTTT,TRBD2,NA,TRBJ2-3,TRBV7-9
CATSRGRNTEAFF,TGTGCCACCAGCAGAGGCAGAAACACTGAAGCTTTCTTT,NA,NA,TRBJ1-1,TRBV15
CASSHETWGHEQYF,TGTGCCAGCAGCCATGAGACTTGGGGGCACGAGCAGTACTTC,NA,NA,TRBJ2-7,TRBV6-5
CASSLGSTYEQYF,TGTGCCAGCAGTCTCGGGTCTACCTACGAGCAGTACTTC,NA,NA,TRBJ2-7,TRBV6-1
CASSLGTGGLFYEQYF,TGTGCCAGCAGCTTAGGGACGGGGGGGCTCTTCTACGAGCAGTACTTC,TRBD2,NA,TRBJ2-7,TRBV7-2
CASSLRWVRISYNEQFF,TGTGCCAGCAGCTTGAGGTGGGTTCGAATTTCCTACAATGAGCAGTTCTTC,NA,NA,TRBJ2-1,TRBV5-5
CASSLYLGTSIHEQYF,TGTGCCAGCAGTTTATATCTGGGGACCTCTATCCACGAGCAGTACTTC,NA,NA,TRBJ2-7,TRBV27
CASSLLAGALGPYEEQFF,TGTGCCAGCAGTTTATTGGCGGGGGCTCTTGGGCCATATGAGGAGCAGTTCTTC,NA,NA,TRBJ2-1,TRBV27
CASSISPSNYGYTF,TGTGCCAGTAGTATATCGCCCTCTAACTATGGCTACACCTTC,NA,NA,TRBJ1-2,TRBV19
CASSLEAGGPKTQYF,TGCGCCAGCAGCTTGGAAGCGGGGGGGCCGAAGACCCAGTACTTC,TRBD2,once,TRBJ2-5,TRBV5-1
CAISESTGGRYEQYF,TGTGCCATCAGTGAGTCCACAGGGGGCAGATACGAGCAGTACTTC,TRBD1,once,TRBJ2-7,TRBV10-3
CASSLRQGNGELFF,TGTGCCAGCAGCTTAAGACAGGGTAACGGGGAGCTGTTTTTT,TRBD1,NA,TRBJ2-2,TRBV7-3
CASSLGFTSTDTQYF,TGTGCCAGCAGCTTAGGATTTACTAGCACAGATACGCAGTATTTT,NA,NA,TRBJ2-3,TRBV11-3
CASSQGRPDNEQFF,TGTGCCAGCAGCCAAGGGAGACCCGACAATGAGCAGTTCTTC,NA,NA,TRBJ2-1,TRBV4-2
CASSPYQGDQVPYGYTF,TGCGCCAGCAGCCCCTACCAGGGAGATCAGGTACCCTATGGCTACACCTTC,NA,NA,TRBJ1-2,TRBV4-3
CASSRGGGELFF,TGTGCCAGCAGCCGAGGGGGCGGGGAGCTGTTTTTT,NA,NA,TRBJ2-2,TRBV5-4
CASSILGQDRTDTQYF,TGTGCCAGTAGTATACTCGGACAGGACCGCACAGATACGCAGTATTTT,TRBD1,NA,TRBJ2-3,TRBV19
CASRGTSRVYEQYF,TGTGCCAGCAGAGGGACTAGCCGAGTCTACGAGCAGTACTTC,TRBD2,once,TRBJ2-7,TRBV6-5
CASREDVGGTEAFF,TGTGCCAGCAGGGAAGACGTTGGGGGCACTGAAGCTTTCTTT,NA,NA,TRBJ1-1,TRBV2
CASSFGQMNTEAFF,TGTGCCAGCAGCTTCGGACAGATGAACACTGAAGCTTTCTTT,NA,NA,TRBJ1-1,TRBV7-2
CASSPTEQEYGYTF,TGTGCCAGCTCACCAACGGAGCAGGAATATGGCTACACCTTC,NA,few,TRBJ1-2,TRBV18
CASSLQGDQPQHF,TGTGCCAGCAGCTTACAGGGGGATCAGCCCCAGCATTTT,TRBD1,NA,TRBJ1-5,TRBV7-6